This T cell receptor (beta chain) comes out of a study of blood T cell repertoires in COVID-19. This CDR3 comprises 17 residues. Germline trimming cut 3 bases from V and 4 bases from J; bases unmatched to any gene: 11. Germline V gene lookup returns CDR1 SGDLS and CDR2 YYNGEE. Produced via immunoSEQ multiplex PCR; TCRdb's table is partial and in-frame only. The sample includes about 160,000 clones, roughly 90% seen only once; the top ten take more than 2%. This clone was recorded once. J is TRBJ2-1 and V is TRBV9; TRBD2 matches at 9 bases. Sequencing input: peripheral blood. The sequence derives from a man between 18 and 35 years old with acute or convalescent COVID-19. The CDR3 DNA sequence: TGTGCCAGCAGCGCAGCGGACGGGACTAGCTTTTACAATGAGCAGTTCTTC. Encoded protein: CASSAADGTSFYNEQFF.